One sample yielded the 30 T cell receptor beta chains listed below, sequenced in a study of blood T cells in healthy people across ages. Then a second PCR, running roughly 7 to 11 cycles, was carried out with a sample-barcoded 5' primer and a J-beta primer mix. TCRdb ran MiXCR on the 5' RACE reads and lists one entry per CDR3 protein. The sample yields approximately 790,000 distinct CDR3 sequences, around two thirds seen once. Sequences were obtained from blood. These receptors all come from a man aged 30 to 39 in good health.

The CDR3 sequence: CASSFGGAQWNEQFF. The DNA of the CDR3 is TGTGCCAGCAGTTTCGGGGGGGCGCAGTGGAATGAGCAGTTCTTC. The chain links TRBV6-6 to TRBJ2-1, with 8 positions matching TRBD2. The CDR3 has 15 residues. V trimming: 4 bases; J trimming: 7 bases; junction bases outside the gene matches: 9. The germline V gene has CDR1 MNHNY and CDR2 SVGAGI (reference sequence).

The chain couples TRBV12-3 or TRBV12-4 to TRBJ1-2; the match to TRBD1 covers 7 bases. J lost 6 bases, V lost 0 bases, and 4 bases had no gene match. The CDR3 covers 14 residues. CDR3 sequence: CASSLAPGGDGYTF. CDR3 nucleotides: TGTGCCAGCAGTTTAGCACCAGGGGGAGATGGCTACACCTTC.

The chain employs TRBV7-2 and TRBJ2-2; D is uncertain. Trimming pared 6 bases from V and 1 base from J, leaving 9 bases between. The V gene's germline CDR1 is SGHTA and CDR2 FQGNSA. The CDR3 totals 14 residues. The CDR3 here is CASSRKRNTGELFF. The CDR3 coding sequence is TGTGCCAGCAGTCGAAAGCGGAACACCGGGGAGCTGTTTTTT.

The gene calls are TRBV27 and TRBJ2-4; no definite D call. The CDR3 contains 15 residues. Trimming cost V 4 bases and J 8 bases, with 18 bases left between them. CDR1 MNHEY and CDR2 SMNVEV come from the germline V gene (reference sequence). CDR3 residues: CASSSQTKASDIQYF. Here the CDR3 DNA reads TGTGCCAGCAGTTCACAAACTAAGGCATCCGACATTCAGTACTTC.

This rearrangement joins TRBV28 to TRBJ2-3, with 12 bases aligning to TRBD2. V shed 4 bases and J 4 bases; nucleotides not matched to a gene: 3. CDR1 is MDHEN and CDR2 is SYDVKM in the germline V gene. This CDR3 comprises 15 residues. CDR3 sequence reads: CASSSWTSGADTQYF. The CDR3, as DNA: TGTGCCAGCAGTTCATGGACTAGCGGGGCAGATACGCAGTATTTT.

V usage is TRBV11-1 and J usage is TRBJ2-3; 11 positions agree with TRBD2. The CDR3 contains 16 residues. V gave up 4 bases and J gave up 2 bases; unmatched junction bases: 5. Looked up from germline, CDR1 is SGHAT and CDR2 is FQDESV (reference sequence). The CDR3 nucleotides read TGTGCCAGCAGCTCGGGACTAGCGGCGGTCACAGATACGCAGTATTTT. Its protein product is CASSSGLAAVTDTQYF.

The genes are TRBV28 and TRBJ1-2; D uncertain. Germline lookup yields CDR1 MDHEN and CDR2 SYDVKM. The CDR3 spans 14 residues. V gave up 3 bases and J gave up 0 bases, with 8 bases separating them. For the CDR3, the DNA is TGTGCCAGCAGTTTCCCGACGGCTAACTATGGCTACACCTTC. Residues: CASSFPTANYGYTF.

The V gene is TRBV12-3 or TRBV12-4, the J gene TRBJ2-3; possible D gene TRBD2, 5 bases. This CDR3 spans 14 amino acids. With 4 bases removed from V and 2 bases from J, the gap between germline ends came to 10 bases. Here the CDR3 reads CASSWSGYTDTQYF. The DNA of the CDR3 is TGTGCCAGCAGTTGGAGCGGATACACAGATACGCAGTATTTT.

V usage is TRBV20-1 and J usage is TRBJ2-3, with 9 bases that match TRBD1. CDR1 and CDR2 from the germline V gene are DFQATT and SNEGSKA (reference sequence). V shed 6 bases, J shed 4 bases, and the junction held 8 bases outside the gene matches. CDR3 length equals 14 residues. CDR3 DNA sequence: TGCAGTGCCCCGGGACAGGGAGGAGCAGATACGCAGTATTTT. It translates to CSAPGQGGADTQYF.

This rearrangement joins TRBV10-3 to TRBJ2-1, with a tentative D call TRBD2 (6 bases). V was cut by 0 bases and J by 5 bases, with 14 bases left in between. Per germline, CDR1 ENHRY and CDR2 SYGVKD. The CDR3 loop spans 16 amino acids. The CDR3 loop reads CAISESGGAGNNEQFF. The CDR3 region has the DNA TGTGCCATCAGTGAGTCCGGAGGGGCAGGGAACAATGAGCAGTTCTTC.

This chain uses TRBV6-2 or TRBV6-3 with TRBJ2-7, with D possibly matching TRBD1 (7 bases). V gave up 7 bases and J gave up 2 bases, with 15 bases separating them. This CDR3 is 14 amino acids long. The V gene's germline CDR1 is MNHEY and CDR2 SVGEGT. The CDR3: CASIPTGRTYEQYF. In DNA, the CDR3 is TGTGCCAGCATTCCGACAGGGAGGACCTACGAGCAGTACTTC.

The chain carries TRBV7-3 and TRBJ2-1, with 12 nucleotides matching TRBD1. Per germline, CDR1 SGHTA and CDR2 FQGTGA. The CDR3 consists of 17 residues. Losses at the gene ends were 3 bases for V and 9 bases for J; bases not matched to a gene: 12. The CDR3 nucleotides are TGTGCCAGCAGCTTTGGGCAACGGGACAGGGGGCGGAGTGAGCAGTTCTTC. Its protein is CASSFGQRDRGRSEQFF.

The rearrangement links TRBV7-2 to TRBJ1-2; a weak D match, TRBD1 (5 bases). Germline V gene sequence: CDR1 SGHTA, CDR2 FQGNSA. The CDR3 sequence is 15 residues long. V lost 3 bases to trimming and J lost 4 bases, with 15 bases between them. CDR3 nucleotide sequence: TGTGCCAGCAGCTTGAAGGCAGGGTTTTTCTATGGCTACACCTTC. Its translation: CASSLKAGFFYGYTF.

The chain employs TRBV29-1 and TRBJ2-2; 9 bases match TRBD1. The V gene end was trimmed by 8 bases and the J gene end by 6 bases; junction bases not matched to a gene: 7. The length of the CDR3 is 13 residues. Germline V gene sequence: CDR1 SQVTM, CDR2 ANQGSEA. The CDR3 protein is CSTSGTGSGELFF. The CDR3 bases are TGCAGCACCTCCGGGACAGGGTCCGGGGAGCTGTTTTTT.

J is TRBJ2-7 and V is TRBV4-3; D may be TRBD1 (5 bases). Germline assignment: CDR1 LGHNA and CDR2 YSLEER. The CDR3 totals 14 residues. With 0 bases removed from V and 1 base from J, the gap between germline ends came to 7 bases. CDR3 loop: CASSQDDRSYEQYF. CDR3 nucleotides: TGCGCCAGCAGCCAAGATGACAGATCCTACGAGCAGTACTTC.

This clonotype was counted a few times. CDR3 region: CSVRPGADQPQHF. The CDR3 DNA sequence: TGCAGCGTTAGGCCAGGGGCGGACCAGCCCCAGCATTTT. The chain carries TRBV29-1 and TRBJ1-5; weak D call: TRBD1 (6 bases). Trimming took off 5 bases at V and 7 bases at J, with 15 bases between the two ends. There are 13 residues in the CDR3. Germline V CDR1 and CDR2: SQVTM, ANQGSEA.

The chain joins TRBV4-2 to TRBJ2-2, with D unresolved. Germline CDR1 LGHNA, CDR2 YNFKEQ. This CDR3 comprises 15 residues. The V gene lost 0 bases and the J gene lost 4 bases, with 9 bases spanning the gap. For the CDR3, the DNA is TGTGCCAGCAGCCAAGATGGGTTACCCACCGGGGAGCTGTTTTTT. Its translation: CASSQDGLPTGELFF.

This clonotype turned up a few times. The gene calls are TRBV5-1 and TRBJ2-5; a weak D match, TRBD2 (7 bases). CDR1 is SGHRS, CDR2 YFSETQ, per germline. V lost 4 bases to trimming and J lost 1 base, with 17 bases between them. The CDR3 is made up of 16 amino acids. DNA of the CDR3: TGCGCCAGCAGCCCCGGTAGGGGGGGCCTCCAAGAGACCCAGTACTTC. It translates to CASSPGRGGLQETQYF.

This clonotype showed up just a few times. The chain uses TRBV6-5 and TRBJ1-5, with D uncertain. Germline V gives CDR1 MNHEY, CDR2 SVGAGI. The CDR3 contains 13 residues. V lost 4 bases to trimming and J lost 6 bases, with 10 bases between them. Here the CDR3 DNA reads TGTGCCAGCAGTTGGGGTTTTAGTCAGCCCCAGCATTTT. Translating gives CASSWGFSQPQHF.

The CDR3 spells CASVTLGNTEAFF. The DNA of the CDR3 is TGTGCCAGCGTCACCCTCGGGAACACTGAAGCTTTCTTT. V usage is TRBV25-1 and J usage is TRBJ1-1, with unresolved D. Deletions cut 8 bases from V and 1 base from J, with 11 bases between. CDR1 and CDR2 from the germline V gene are MGHDK and SYGVNS. The CDR3 sequence is 13 residues long.

This clonotype was found once. V usage is TRBV29-1 and J usage is TRBJ2-7; no reliable D call. V shed 6 bases and J shed 1 base, with 7 bases lying between them. This CDR3 is built from 11 residues. Germline V gene data show CDR1 as SQVTM and CDR2 as ANQGSEA. This chain's CDR3 is CSVGWSYEQYF. In DNA, the CDR3 is TGCAGCGTGGGGTGGTCCTACGAGCAGTACTTC.

This clonotype came up a few times. The chain carries TRBV5-1 and TRBJ2-3; possibly TRBD2 for D (5 bases). The CDR3 extends over 15 amino acids. CDR1 is SGHRS and CDR2 is YFSETQ in the germline V gene. Trimming removed 4 bases from V and 1 base from J, with 13 bases in between. The CDR3 sequence: CASSDGNIGTDTQYF. The CDR3 DNA sequence: TGCGCCAGCAGCGACGGGAATATCGGCACAGATACGCAGTATTTT. Full variable domain (remainder filled in from reference TRBV5-1 and TRBJ2-3): KAGVTQTPRYLIKTRGQQVTLSCSPISGHRSVSWYQQTPGQGLQFLFEYFSETQRNKGNFPGRFSGRQFSNSRSEMNVSTLELGDSALYLCASSDGNIGTDTQYFGPGTRLTVL.

The chain recombines TRBV10-3 with TRBJ1-4; TRBD1 agrees at 9 bases. Germline assignment: CDR1 ENHRY and CDR2 SYGVKD. J gave up 6 bases and V 3 bases, and 2 bases lay outside the gene matches. CDR3 length: 14 amino acids. Here the CDR3 reads CAISDRTGDEKLFF. In DNA, the CDR3 is TGTGCCATCAGTGACCGGACAGGGGATGAAAAACTGTTTTTT.

The chain recombines TRBV28 with TRBJ2-7, with 8 bases aligning to TRBD1. Germline-derived CDR1 and CDR2 are MDHEN and SYDVKM. The CDR3 is made up of 14 amino acids. The ends lost 3 bases at V and 6 bases at J; junction bases unmatched: 7. The CDR3 DNA is TGTGCCAGCAGTTTCGCCAGGGGGCTAGGCGAGCAGTACTTC. Protein: CASSFARGLGEQYF.

There are a few counts of this clonotype. The rearrangement uses TRBV20-1 and TRBJ2-7; 9 nucleotides match TRBD2. The junction had 3 bases not matched to a gene; V was cut back by 6 bases and J by 3 bases. CDR1 is DFQATT and CDR2 is SNEGSKA in the germline V gene (reference sequence). The CDR3 loop spans 12 amino acids. CDR3 coding DNA: TGCAGTGCCCTAGCGGGGATCTACGAGCAGTACTTC. Translating gives CSALAGIYEQYF.

This rearrangement joins TRBV13 to TRBJ2-4; TRBD2 matches at 7 bases. The tail of the sequence fits TRBJ2-7 better, so the J call may be wrong. CDR1 PRHDT and CDR2 FYEKMQ come from the germline V gene (reference sequence). The CDR3 has 12 amino acids. The CDR3 DNA sequence: TGTGCCAGCACCAAGCGGGGAAACGAGCAGTACTTC. It is translated as CASTKRGNEQYF.

This clonotype was seen more than once but under ten times. The chain couples TRBV4-2 to TRBJ2-1, with TRBD2 matching 9 bases. Per germline, CDR1 LGHNA and CDR2 YNFKEQ. This CDR3 region has 16 residues. V trimming: 0 bases; J trimming: 9 bases; junction bases outside the gene matches: 9. The CDR3 DNA reads as TGTGCCAGCAGCCAAGATCTGCGCGGGGGGGCCGTTGAGCAGTTCTTC. Translating it yields CASSQDLRGGAVEQFF.

This chain connects TRBV6-1 to TRBJ1-5, with D unresolved. Germline V gene lookup returns CDR1 MNHNS and CDR2 SASEGT. V dropped 0 bases and J dropped 5 bases, with 8 bases sitting between them. The CDR3 is made up of 14 amino acids. This CDR3 reads CASSEAGVDQPQHF. As DNA, the CDR3 is TGTGCCAGCAGTGAAGCGGGCGTGGATCAGCCCCAGCATTTT.

This clonotype was seen more than once but under ten times. The chain combines TRBV29-1 with TRBJ1-4; TRBD1 is a possible D gene (6 bases). The CDR3 runs to 14 residues. Germline values: CDR1 SQVTM, CDR2 ANQGSEA. Trimming left V 7 bases short and J 6 bases short, with 18 bases between. The CDR3: CSADRTDRDEKLFF. The DNA of the CDR3 is TGCAGCGCCGACCGGACAGATAGGGATGAAAAACTGTTTTTT.

V and J are TRBV2 and TRBJ1-1; 9 bases align to TRBD1. The ends lost 4 bases at V and 4 bases at J; junction bases unmatched: 4. Per the germline V gene, CDR1 is SNHLY and CDR2 is FYNNEI. The CDR3 is 14 amino acids. Here the CDR3 reads CASSAQGAGTEAFF. In nucleotides, the CDR3 is TGTGCCAGCAGTGCACAGGGGGCAGGCACTGAAGCTTTCTTT.